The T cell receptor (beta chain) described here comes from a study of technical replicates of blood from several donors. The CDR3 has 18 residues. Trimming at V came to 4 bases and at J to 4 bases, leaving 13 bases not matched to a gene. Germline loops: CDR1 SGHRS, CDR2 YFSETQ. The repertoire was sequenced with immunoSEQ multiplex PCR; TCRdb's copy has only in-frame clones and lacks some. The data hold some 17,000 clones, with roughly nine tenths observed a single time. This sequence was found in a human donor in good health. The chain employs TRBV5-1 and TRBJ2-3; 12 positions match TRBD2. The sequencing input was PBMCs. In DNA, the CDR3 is TGCGCCAGCAGCCCCGGGCTGACTAGCGGGAGAAACTCAGATACGCAGTATTTT. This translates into CASSPGLTSGRNSDTQYF.